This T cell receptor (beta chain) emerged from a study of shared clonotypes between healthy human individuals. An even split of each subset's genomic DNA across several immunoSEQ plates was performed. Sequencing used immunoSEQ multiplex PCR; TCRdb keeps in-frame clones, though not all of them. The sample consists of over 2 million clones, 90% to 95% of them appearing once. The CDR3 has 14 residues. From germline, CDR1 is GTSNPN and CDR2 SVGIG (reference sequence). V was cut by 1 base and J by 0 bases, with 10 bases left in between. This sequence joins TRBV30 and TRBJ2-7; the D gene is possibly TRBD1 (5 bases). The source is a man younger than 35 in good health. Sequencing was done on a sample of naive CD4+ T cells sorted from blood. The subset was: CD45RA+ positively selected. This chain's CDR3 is CAWSAQTASYEQYF. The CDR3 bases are TGTGCCTGGAGTGCCCAGACAGCCTCCTACGAGCAGTACTTC. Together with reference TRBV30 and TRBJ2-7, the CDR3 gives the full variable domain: SQTIHQWPATLVQPVGSPLSLECTVEGTSNPNLYWYRQAAGRGLQLLFYSVGIGQISSEVPQNLSASRPQDRQFILSSKKLLLSDSGFYLCAWSAQTASYEQYFGPGTRLTVT.